The 10 T cell receptor beta chains given below trace back to one sample, sequenced in a study of T cell clonality in common variable immunodeficiency. The study, taken as a whole, reports: Common variable immunodeficiency TCR beta sequences reportedly had fewer deletions and N-nucleotide insertions.

For these receptors, no antigen is known. The data were produced by immunoSEQ multiplex PCR, yet TCRdb's version contains in-frame clones alone and is incomplete. In total the sample includes around 32,000 clones, none of them seen once. Sequenced input: peripheral blood mononuclear cells. The receptors were gathered from a human donor with common variable immunodeficiency.

This clone has just a few counts. The read ends 3 residues before the CDR3 terminus; that terminus is restored from the germline J gene. V usage is TRBV19 and J usage is TRBJ2-1; D may be TRBD1 (5 bases). This CDR3 spans 15 amino acids. The V gene lost 3 bases and the J gene lost 4 bases, with 13 bases spanning the gap. Germline loops: CDR1 LNHDA, CDR2 SQIVND (reference sequence). The covered CDR3 bases are TGTGCCAGTAGTATTCTAAGGGGCTCATACAATGAG. It specifies CASSILRGSYNE. The full CDR3 protein is CASSILRGSYNEQFF.

This clone was detected many times. The read falls 3 residues short of the CDR3 end, and the missing part is taken from the germline J gene. This chain links TRBV11-2 with TRBJ2-3, with TRBD2 matching over 14 bases. This CDR3 region has 15 residues. V was clipped by 5 bases and J by 6 bases; unmatched bases: 4. CDR1 and CDR2 from the germline V gene are SGHAT and FQNNGV. The CDR3 protein is CASSQTSGGADTQYF. The sequenced CDR3 bases are TGTGCCAGCAGCCAGACTAGCGGGGGGGCCGATACG.

Ten or more counts support this clone. The CDR3 end falls 3 residues outside the read, so it is completed with the germline J gene. The genes are TRBV30 and TRBJ2-2; the D gene is possibly TRBD2 (6 bases). Germline assignment: CDR1 GTSNPN and CDR2 SVGIG (reference sequence). The CDR3 has 15 amino acids. V shed 1 base and J shed 1 base, with 10 bases lying between them. The CDR3 region is CAWSGGLLNTGELFF. The CDR3 bases that were read are TGTGCCTGGAGTGGGGGACTGTTGAACACCGGGGAG.

Details on this clone: Read data end 3 residues before the CDR3 end; the end is taken from the germline J gene. The genes are TRBV7-9 and TRBJ1-3, with 9 nucleotides matching TRBD1. V lost 5 bases, J lost 2 bases, and 4 bases stayed unmatched. Germline-derived CDR1 and CDR2 are SEHNR and FQNEAQ (reference sequence). The CDR3 contains 15 residues. CDR3 bases read: TGTGCCAGCAGCGAAAACAGGGGGCCTGGAAACACC. Its protein product is CASSENRGPGNT. The full CDR3 reads CASSENRGPGNTIYF.

In its sample, this clone was seen many times. The read falls 3 residues short of the CDR3 end, and the missing part is taken from the germline J gene. The rearrangement joins TRBV20-1 to TRBJ2-2; either TRBD1 or TRBD2 may fit D (5 bases each). Trimming cost V 5 bases and J 6 bases, with 13 bases left between them. The CDR3 is 13 amino acids. Germline V gene sequence: CDR1 DFQATT, CDR2 SNEGSKA (reference sequence). The CDR3 bases that were read are TGCAGTGCTTGGAACCGAGGGGCCGGGGAG. It encodes CSAWNRGAGE. The whole CDR3 protein reads CSAWNRGAGELFF.

This clone has just a few counts. Coverage ceases 3 residues before the CDR3 finishes, and the germline J gene fills in the end. The chain joins TRBV30 to TRBJ2-5; perhaps TRBD2 as D (5 bases). CDR1 and CDR2 from the germline V gene are GTSNPN and SVGIG (reference sequence). This CDR3 region has 13 residues. V was cut by 2 bases and J by 5 bases, with 12 bases left in between. The CDR3 bases that were read are TGTGCCTGGAGTTCGGCCGGGGTCGAGACC. It yields the protein CAWSSAGVET. The entire CDR3 reads CAWSSAGVETQYF.

In regard to this clone: The sequenced fragment ends 3 residues before the CDR3 boundary, so the rest is inferred from the germline J gene. The chain recombines TRBV2 with TRBJ1-1, with 8 bases identical to TRBD1. Germline values: CDR1 SNHLY, CDR2 FYNNEI. This CDR3 contains 15 residues. J was trimmed by 4 bases and V by 7 bases; bases with no gene match: 11. The covered CDR3 bases are TGTGCCAGCACCAATCCGGACAGGGTGGCCACTGAA. It encodes CASTNPDRVATE. The whole CDR3 sequence is CASTNPDRVATEAFF. Looking up the rest from reference TRBV2 and TRBJ1-1 gives the full variable domain: EPEVTQTPSHQVTQMGQEVILRCVPISNHLYFYWYRQILGQKVEFLVSFYNNEISEKSEIFDDQFSVERPDGSNFTLKIRSTKLEDSAMYFCASTNPDRVATEAFFGQGTRLTVV.

The CDR3 loop is CASSSYLRSGNQPQHF. CDR3 DNA (partial): TGTGCCAGTAGTTCTTACCTAAGGAGCGGCAATCAGCCC. V usage is TRBV19 and J usage is TRBJ1-5, with unresolved D. The read stops 3 residues short of the end of the CDR3; the missing end is completed from the germline J gene. This CDR3 has 16 residues. Between the trimmed V and J ends, which lost 5 bases and 2 bases, there was a span of 16 bases. The germline CDR1 and CDR2 sequences are LNHDA and SQIVND (reference sequence).

To note about this clone: The read gets to within 3 residues of the CDR3 end, and the germline J gene fills in the rest. V gene TRBV11-3 combines with J gene TRBJ2-7; D may be TRBD1 (6 bases). Germline V gene data show CDR1 as SGHNT and CDR2 as YENEEA. V gave up 5 bases and J gave up 3 bases, with 14 bases separating them. This CDR3 comprises 14 residues. CDR3 DNA (partial): TGTGCCAGCAGCCCACGGGACACCGACTACGAG. Translated: CASSPRDTDYE. In full, the CDR3 reads CASSPRDTDYEQYF. Complete variable domain (other parts from reference TRBV11-3 and TRBJ2-7): EAGVVQSPRYKIIEKKQPVAFWCNPISGHNTLYWYLQNLGQGPELLIRYENEEAVDDSQLPKDRFSAERLKGVDSTLKIQPAELGDSAVYLCASSPRDTDYEQYFGPGTRLTVT.

Turning to this clone: The read terminates 3 residues before the CDR3 end, so the remaining end is supplied by the germline J gene. The V and J genes are TRBV2 and TRBJ1-1, with 8 bases identical to TRBD1. This CDR3 has 12 residues. Germline assignment: CDR1 SNHLY and CDR2 FYNNEI. CDR3 sequence reads: CASSGGTGGAFF. CDR3 DNA (partial): TGTGCCAGCAGTGGTGGGACAGGAGGA.